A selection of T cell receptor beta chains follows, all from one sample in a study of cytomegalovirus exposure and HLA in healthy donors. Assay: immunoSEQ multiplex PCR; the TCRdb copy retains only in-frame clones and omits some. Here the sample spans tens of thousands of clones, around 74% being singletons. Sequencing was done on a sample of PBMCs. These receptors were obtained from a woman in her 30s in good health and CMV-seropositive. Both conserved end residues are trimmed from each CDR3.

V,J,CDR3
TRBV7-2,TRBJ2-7,ASRLAGGGYEQY
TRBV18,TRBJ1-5,ASSPSRGAGNQPQH
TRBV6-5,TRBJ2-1,ASRRTGAGNEQF
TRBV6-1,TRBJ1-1,ASSEAIGAGNTEAF
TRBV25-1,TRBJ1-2,ASSARGQGGYT
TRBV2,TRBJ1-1,ASSVDYIRTEAF
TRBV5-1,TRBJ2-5,ASSLAGRDQETQY
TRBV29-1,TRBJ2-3,SVDGGYTDTQY
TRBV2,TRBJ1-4,ASSGQTGTNEKLF
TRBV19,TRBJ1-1,ASSIGWRRVVNTEAF
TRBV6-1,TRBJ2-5,ASSAIAGAPQETQY
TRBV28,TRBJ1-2,ASRPEPLTGYT
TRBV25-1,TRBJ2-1,ASSESGGNNEQF
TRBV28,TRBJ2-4,ASRWEGGRGQY
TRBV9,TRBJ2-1,ASSVDGGREQF
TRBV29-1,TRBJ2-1,SGKGQGYNEQF
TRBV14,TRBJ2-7,ASSHHTSTGEQY
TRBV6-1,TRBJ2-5,ASTQKMTQETQY
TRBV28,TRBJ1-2,ASRPPSGGNYGYT
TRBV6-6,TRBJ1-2,ASRMEDYGYT
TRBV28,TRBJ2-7,AIKGLAAYEQY
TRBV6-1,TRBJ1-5,ASSEQGAQPQH
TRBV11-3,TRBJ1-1,ASSLQGNTEAF
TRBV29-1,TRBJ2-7,SPYPSGGSDEQY
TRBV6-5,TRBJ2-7,ASSLGQGSYEQY
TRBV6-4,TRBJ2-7,ARPRDFSYEQY
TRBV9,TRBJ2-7,ASSLGTGTGGAEQY
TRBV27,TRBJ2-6,ASKKAAGANVLT
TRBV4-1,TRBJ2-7,ASSQQVSYEQY
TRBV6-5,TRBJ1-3,ASHTGLDTIY
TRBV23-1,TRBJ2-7,ASTLNYEQY
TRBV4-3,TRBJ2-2,ASSQEPSGGRRTGELF
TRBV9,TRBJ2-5,ASSLLGGGFETQY
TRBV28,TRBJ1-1,ASSGTVKAF
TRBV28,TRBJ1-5,ASSLTVDQPQH
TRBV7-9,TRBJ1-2,ASSFSGYGYT
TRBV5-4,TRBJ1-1,ASSSLGQGNTEAF
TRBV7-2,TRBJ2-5,ASSRDRGQETQY
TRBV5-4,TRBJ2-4,ASSSGTGNIQY
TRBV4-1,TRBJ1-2,ASSQEQGVYGYT
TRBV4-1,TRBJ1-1,ASSRGQGTEAF
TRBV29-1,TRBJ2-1,SVGAGSYNEQF
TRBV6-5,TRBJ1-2,ASSSREGRPYGYT
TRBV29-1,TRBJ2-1,SVPLGGRGF
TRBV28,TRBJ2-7,ATLHGSSYEQY
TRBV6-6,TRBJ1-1,ASTTRAIRNTEAF
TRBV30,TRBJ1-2,AWNIPGQGHHGYT
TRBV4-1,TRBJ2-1,ASSQGAGLAGRYNEQF
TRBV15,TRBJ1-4,ATSRDSWAGKLF
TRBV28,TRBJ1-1,ASRAPLGSRDTEAF
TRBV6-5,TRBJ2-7,ASSYSISTGSYEQY